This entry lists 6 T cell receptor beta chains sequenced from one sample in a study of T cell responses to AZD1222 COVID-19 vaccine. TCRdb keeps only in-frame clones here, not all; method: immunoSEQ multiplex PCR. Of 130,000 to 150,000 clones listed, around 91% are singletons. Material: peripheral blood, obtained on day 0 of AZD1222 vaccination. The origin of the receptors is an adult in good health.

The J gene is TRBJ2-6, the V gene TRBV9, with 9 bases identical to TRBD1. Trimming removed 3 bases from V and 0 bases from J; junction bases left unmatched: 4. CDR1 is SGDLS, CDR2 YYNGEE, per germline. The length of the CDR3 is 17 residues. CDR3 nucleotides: TGTGCCAGCAGCGGTCGGGACAGGGTCTCTGGGGCCAACGTCCTGACTTTC. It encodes CASSGRDRVSGANVLTF. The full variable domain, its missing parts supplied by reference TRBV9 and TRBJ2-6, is DSGVTQTPKHLITATGQRVTLRCSPRSGDLSVYWYQQSLDQGLQFLIQYYNGEERAKGNILERFSAQQFPDLHSELNLSSLELGDSALYFCASSGRDRVSGANVLTFGAGSRLTVL.

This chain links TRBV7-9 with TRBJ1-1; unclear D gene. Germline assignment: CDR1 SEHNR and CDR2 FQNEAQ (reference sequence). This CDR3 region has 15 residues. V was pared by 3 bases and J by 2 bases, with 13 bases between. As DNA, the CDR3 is TGTGCCAGCAGCTTTGAGGATACGCGCAACACTGAAGCTTTCTTT. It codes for CASSFEDTRNTEAFF.

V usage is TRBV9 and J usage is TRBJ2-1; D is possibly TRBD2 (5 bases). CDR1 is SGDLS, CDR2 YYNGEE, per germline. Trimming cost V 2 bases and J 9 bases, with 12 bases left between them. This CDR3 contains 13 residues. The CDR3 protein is CASSVTNRGEQFF. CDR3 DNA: TGTGCCAGCAGCGTGACGAACCGGGGTGAGCAGTTCTTC.

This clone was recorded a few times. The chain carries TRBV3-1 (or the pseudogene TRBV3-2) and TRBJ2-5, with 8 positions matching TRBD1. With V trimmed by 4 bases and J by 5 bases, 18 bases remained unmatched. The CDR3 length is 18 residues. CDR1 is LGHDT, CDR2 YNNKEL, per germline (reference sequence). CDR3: CASSREGQGANLGETQYF. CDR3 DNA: TGTGCCAGCAGCCGCGAAGGTCAGGGGGCGAATCTAGGGGAGACCCAGTACTTC.

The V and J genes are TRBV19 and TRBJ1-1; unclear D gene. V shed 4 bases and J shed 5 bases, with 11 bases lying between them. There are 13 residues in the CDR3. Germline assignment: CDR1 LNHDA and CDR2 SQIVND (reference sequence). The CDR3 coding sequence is TGTGCCAGTAGTAATGGGTTGCAGACTGAAGCTTTCTTT. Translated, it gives CASSNGLQTEAFF.

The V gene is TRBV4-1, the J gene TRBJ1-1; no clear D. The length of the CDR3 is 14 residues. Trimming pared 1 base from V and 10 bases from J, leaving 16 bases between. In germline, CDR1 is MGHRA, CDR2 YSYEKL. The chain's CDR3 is CASSQGVSISGAFF. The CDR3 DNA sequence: TGCGCCAGCAGCCAAGGGGTCAGTATTAGCGGAGCTTTCTTT.